This T cell receptor beta chain was identified during a study of early stage breast cancer tumors. This clone has only a few counts. The J segment lost 2 bases and the V segment lost 3 bases, leaving 4 bases of the junction unmatched. The CDR3 runs 15 residues. Germline V gives CDR1 LNHDA, CDR2 SQIVND (reference sequence). This table comes from immunoSEQ multiplex PCR, and its TCRdb copy is limited to in-frame clones, with some not included. The sample shows about 3,200 clones, roughly 64% of them seen only once. The chain combines TRBV19 with TRBJ2-1; 7 bases agree with TRBD2. The TCR was taken from a person aged 40-50 years with breast cancer. Sequencing was done on a sample of breast tumor tissue. The DNA of the CDR3 is TGTGCCAGTAGTATTGGGCTAGCGGCCTACAATGAGCAGTTCTTC. Protein: CASSIGLAAYNEQFF. The variable domain in full, with the rest retrieved from reference TRBV19 and TRBJ2-1, is DGGITQSPKYLFRKEGQNVTLSCEQNLNHDAMYWYRQDPGQGLRLIYYSQIVNDFQKGDIAEGYSVSREKKESFPLTVTSAQKNPTAFYLCASSIGLAAYNEQFFGPGTRLTVL.